This T cell receptor (beta chain) derives from a study of blood T cell repertoires in COVID-19. Background on the study: The study drew acute and convalescent COVID-19 samples from the United States, Italy and Spain.

Those enrolled in Seattle joined during active infection and were followed longitudinally afterward. Original methodology: Amplification with reference gene primers provided the estimates of nucleated cell counts. Produced via immunoSEQ multiplex PCR; TCRdb's table is partial and in-frame only. The V and J calls and the clone size are those of that table, but D and trimming were determined from the DNA. The data show under 250,000 clones, roughly nine tenths seen once. The sample comprised peripheral blood. The sequence derives from a man in his sixties with COVID-19, enrolled during active disease.

CDR3 bases: TGTGCCAGCTCACCACGGGACAGAAACACAGATACGCAGTATTTT. Protein product: CASSPRDRNTDTQYF. This sequence joins TRBV18 and TRBJ2-3, with 7 bases identical to TRBD1. Germline CDR1 and CDR2: KGHSH and LQKENI. V lost 1 base, J lost 2 bases, and 3 bases stayed unmatched. CDR3 size: 15 residues.